What follows is one T cell receptor (beta chain) and its context. The sample belongs to a study of blood T cell repertoires in COVID-19. The wider study: The study drew acute and convalescent COVID-19 samples from the United States, Italy and Spain. In each case, the material was cDNA or gDNA derived from T cells, B-cell-depleted T cells, or PBMCs.

The CDR3 is 14 residues long. Germline trimming cut 3 bases from V and 1 base from J; bases unmatched to any gene: 5. Germline V gene data show CDR1 as SQVTM and CDR2 as ANQGSEA. Study processing details: Amplification of reference gene primers provided the estimated nucleated cell counts. The repertoire was sequenced with immunoSEQ multiplex PCR; TCRdb's copy has only in-frame clones and lacks some. The DNA was the basis for D and trimming; V, J and clone size are from that table. The sample comprises 270,000 or so clones, around nine tenths of which are singletons, and about 10% rests with the top ten.

Sample: peripheral blood. The chain has TRBV29-1 and TRBJ2-7; 8 bases map to TRBD1. This receptor was identified in a man aged 40-49 years with active or convalescent COVID-19. DNA for the CDR3: TGCAGCGTTGAGAAGAGGACAGGGTCCTACGAGCAGTACTTC. It yields the protein CSVEKRTGSYEQYF.